The source of this TCR beta chain is a study of identifying expanded T cells in peripheral blood (dated by TCRdb to 2018 to 2020). The study in broad terms: Technical replicates were generated by sequencing separate aliquots of the same genomic DNA pool, with four replicates compared pairwise.

During the collection period, no infections or other immune events were recorded for the healthy donors. Time-dependent variance in a beta-binomial model of T-cell clone differential abundance was calibrated using healthy-donor blood repertoires as a training cohort. The training cohort comprised approximately 10 healthy donors, 3 female and 7 male. An age range of roughly 25 to 65 years, with an average of about 39 years, was recorded for the donors. Whole blood from each healthy donor was obtained from a commercial supplier and was collected at three time points around 2 weeks apart. For immunosequencing, genomic DNA was extracted from whole blood that had not been sorted. Remarks on this clone: Its antigen is still unknown. One base away there is no much larger clone; base qualities are not given.

The immunoSEQ Assay, which relies on bias-controlled multiplex PCR amplification of genomic DNA, was used to profile TCRbeta CDR3 regions. In the authors' own workflow: To quantify the absolute abundance of each unique TCRbeta CDR3 region, the sequences were collapsed and filtered. Differential abundance was assessed using a binomial (Fisher-equivalent) model and a beta-binomial model in which time-dependent variance fitted from healthy donors was added. Any clone with fewer than 5 combined templates was excluded, and a clone was called differentially abundant if its Benjamini-Hochberg FDR was below 0.01. In the beta-binomial model, variance was expressed as a function of the total template count across the two samples, in the form v = (b*log(k)+a)^2. This is the immuneACCESS table as TCRdb keeps it, with only in-frame sequences that have V and J called. A part of the clones is gone; compared with another copy, unresolved V genes explain less than half, and the rest is unexplained. The DNA was the basis for D and trimming; V, J and clone size are from that table. For this sample the table gives about 97,000 clones, of which around 88% were detected only once. The ten largest clonotypes hold over 12% of the sample.

Trimming at the junction amounts to 5 bases on V and 4 bases on J, and the germline ends lie 10 bases apart. The CDR1 and CDR2 encoded by the germline V gene (reference sequence) are LNHDA and SQIVND. The CDR3 has 13 amino acids, counting the end cysteine and phenylalanine. Left in the record is the CDR3 DNA by itself, 39 bases read in frame from the first base. Study-level results and caveats: For all healthy donors, the variance in clone template counts between roughly 2-week samples rose significantly as total template count increased. Both the number of clones called differentially abundant and the false-positive rate were significantly reduced by the beta-binomial model across all healthy-donor time intervals. The authors expected that over much longer intervals, such as months to years, biological variance in healthy repertoires might increase even further. Between technical replicates the binomial model flagged about 1.2 differentially abundant clones, whereas over two weeks the binomial model flagged about 16.4 and over about four weeks around 19.

The sequence joins TRBV19 to TRBJ2-3, with the D segment identity uncertain. The receptor was derived from a person aged 18 to 75 in good health. The sequenced material came from blood. The nucleotide sequence reads TGTGCCAGTAGTCCGCCCTATTCAGATACGCAGTATTTT. Its protein reads: CASSPPYSDTQYF. The full variable domain, completed from the reference TRBV19 and TRBJ2-3 proteins outside the CDR3, reads DGGITQSPKYLFRKEGQNVTLSCEQNLNHDAMYWYRQDPGQGLRLIYYSQIVNDFQKGDIAEGYSVSREKKESFPLTVTSAQKNPTAFYLCASSPPYSDTQYFGPGTRLTVL.